This T cell receptor (beta chain) was found in a study of T cell responses to AZD1222 COVID-19 vaccine. Assay used: immunoSEQ multiplex PCR; TCRdb lists only in-frame clones, some missing. The sample shows around 170,000 clones, 90% of them seen only once. V was clipped by 5 bases and J by 0 bases, with 17 bases between them. The CDR3 loop spans 17 amino acids. Germline V gene lookup returns CDR1 SGHTA and CDR2 FQGNSA. Study-wide results and caveats: The donor group comprised mostly white British people and more females; the analysis possibly underestimated clonal diversity. A rise in Spike-specific TCR breadth and depth followed two AZD1222 doses.

This clone was counted once. The antigen is undetermined. This sample comprised peripheral blood, obtained on day 0 of AZD1222 vaccination. The origin of this receptor is an adult in good health. The chain carries TRBV7-2 and TRBJ1-3; no clear D gene. This CDR3 reads CASSPFTVSSSGNTIYF. The DNA for the CDR3 is TGTGCCAGCAGCCCATTCACCGTATCAAGCTCTGGAAACACCATATATTTT.